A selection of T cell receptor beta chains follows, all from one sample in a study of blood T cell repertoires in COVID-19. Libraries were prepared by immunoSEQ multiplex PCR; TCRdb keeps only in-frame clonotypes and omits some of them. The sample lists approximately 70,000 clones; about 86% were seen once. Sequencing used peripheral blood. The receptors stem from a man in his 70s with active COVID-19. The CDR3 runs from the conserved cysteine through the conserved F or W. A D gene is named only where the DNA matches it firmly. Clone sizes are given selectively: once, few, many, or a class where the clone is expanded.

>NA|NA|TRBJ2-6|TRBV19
TGTGCCAGTAGTATCACTAGAGCTGGGGCCAACGTCCTGACTTTC
CASSITRAGANVLTF
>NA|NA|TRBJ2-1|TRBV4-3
TGCGCCAGCAGCCAAGATTGGAGGGATGAGCAGTTCTTC
CASSQDWRDEQFF
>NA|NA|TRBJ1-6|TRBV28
TGTGCCAGCAGACGGGGACATTCTAATTCACCCCTCCACTTT
CASRRGHSNSPLHF
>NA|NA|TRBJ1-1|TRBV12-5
TGTGCTAGTGGTCCGACGCGACAGAACACTGAAGCTTTCTTT
CASGPTRQNTEAFF
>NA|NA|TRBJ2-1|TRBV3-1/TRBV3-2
TGTGCCAGCAGCCAAGGTTTCCGGGGTCCCTACAATGAGCAGTTCTTC
CASSQGFRGPYNEQFF
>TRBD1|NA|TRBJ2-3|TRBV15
TGTGCCACCAGCAGGGACAGACAGGGTGCGACAGATACGCAGTATTTT
CATSRDRQGATDTQYF
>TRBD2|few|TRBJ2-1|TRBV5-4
TGTGCCAGCACCCAGCGGGAGGGGGAGACAAATGAGCAGTTCTTC
CASTQREGETNEQFF
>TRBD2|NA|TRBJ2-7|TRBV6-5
TGTGCCAGCAGTCCCGGGACTAGCGGGAGGGCTAACAGCTTC
CASSPGTSGRANSF
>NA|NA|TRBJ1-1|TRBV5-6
TGTGCCAGCAGCACCCGGACGGGGTGGGCCACTGAAGCTTTCTTT
CASSTRTGWATEAFF
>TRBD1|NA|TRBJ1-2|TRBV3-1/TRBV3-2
TGTGCCAGCAGCCAACTTACACAGGGGGCTGGAGGCTACACCTTC
CASSQLTQGAGGYTF
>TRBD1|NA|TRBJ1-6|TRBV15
TGTGCCACCAGTAACGACCGACAGGGGAGGGCCCTCCACTTT
CATSNDRQGRALHF
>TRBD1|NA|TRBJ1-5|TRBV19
TGTGCCAGTAGTATAAATAGGGGGACAGGCGGCAATCAGCCCCAGCATTTT
CASSINRGTGGNQPQHF
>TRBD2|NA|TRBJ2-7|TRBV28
TGTGCCAGCAGCCTATGGGGCAGGACTAGCGGGCCTGGGGAGCAGTACTTC
CASSLWGRTSGPGEQYF
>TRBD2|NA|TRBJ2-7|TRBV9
TGTGCCAGCAGCGTATGGCCTAGCGGGTACGAGCAGTACTTC
CASSVWPSGYEQYF
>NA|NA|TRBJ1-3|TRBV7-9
TGTGCCAGCAGCTCAACGGGGGTAGCCGCGTCTGGAAACACCATATATTTT
CASSSTGVAASGNTIYF
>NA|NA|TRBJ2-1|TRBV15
TGTGCCACCGGGGGGACCATCTACAATGAGCAGTTCTTC
CATGGTIYNEQFF
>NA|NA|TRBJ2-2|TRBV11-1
TGTGCCAGCAGCTCCCGACTGAGAACCGGGGAGCTGTTTTTT
CASSSRLRTGELFF
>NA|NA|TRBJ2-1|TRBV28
TGTGCCAGCAGTCCGGGGGGCGGCGACATAGACAATGAGCAGTTCTTC
CASSPGGGDIDNEQFF
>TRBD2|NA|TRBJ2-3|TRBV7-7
TGTGCTAGCAGCTTAGCGGGGGGGTGTGATACGCAGTATTTT
CASSLAGGCDTQYF
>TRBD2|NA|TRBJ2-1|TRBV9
TGTGCCAGCAGCGTAGGGGGGACTACCCACTACAATGAGCAGTTCTTC
CASSVGGTTHYNEQFF
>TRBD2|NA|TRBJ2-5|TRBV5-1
TGCGCCAGCAGCGGAGAGACTAGCTGGGAGACCCAGTACTTC
CASSGETSWETQYF
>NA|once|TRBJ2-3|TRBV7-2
TGTGCCAGCAGCCCAGGGCGGGGGCTGGGCACAGATACGCAGTATTTT
CASSPGRGLGTDTQYF
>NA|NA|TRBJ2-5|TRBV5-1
TGCGCCAGCAGCTTGGCCCGGGGGGCCTACCAAGAGACCCAGTACTTC
CASSLARGAYQETQYF
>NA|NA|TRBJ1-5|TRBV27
TGTGCCAGCAGTACCAGGGTGAGACAGCCCCAGCATTTT
CASSTRVRQPQHF
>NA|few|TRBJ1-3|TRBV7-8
TGTGCCGTCCACTCTGGAAACACCATATATTTT
CAVHSGNTIYF
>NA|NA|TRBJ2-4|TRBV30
TGTGCCTGGAGTGTACTGGGGGCGAGGATTCAGTACTTC
CAWSVLGARIQYF
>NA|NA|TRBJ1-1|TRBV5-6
TGTGCCAGCTACGACAGGCGGAACACTGAAGCTTTCTTT
CASYDRRNTEAFF
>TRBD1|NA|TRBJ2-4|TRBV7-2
TGTGCCAGCAGCTTAGAGGGGGCACAAGCCAAAAACATTCAGTACTTC
CASSLEGAQAKNIQYF
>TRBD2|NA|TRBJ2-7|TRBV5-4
TGTGCCAGCAGCCCGACACCACCGGGACTAGGAGGCTACGAGCAGTACTTC
CASSPTPPGLGGYEQYF
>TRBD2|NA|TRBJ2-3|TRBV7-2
TGTGCCAGCAGCCCCCACCCCATCGGGCGGGGGAGCACAGATACGCAGTATTTT
CASSPHPIGRGSTDTQYF
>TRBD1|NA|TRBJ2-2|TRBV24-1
TGTGCCACCAGTGAGCCCGGGACAGCGCGCACCGGGGAGCTGTTTTTT
CATSEPGTARTGELFF
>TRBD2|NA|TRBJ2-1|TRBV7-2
TGTGCCAGCAGCTCACCCGGGACTAGCGGCCCTAATGAGCAGTTCTTC
CASSSPGTSGPNEQFF
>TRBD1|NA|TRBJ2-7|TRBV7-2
TGTGCCCGGACAGGGGCCTCCTACGAGCAGTACTTC
CARTGASYEQYF
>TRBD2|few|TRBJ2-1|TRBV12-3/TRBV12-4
TGTGCCAGCACCACCCGGGGGGGCAATGAGCAGTTCTTC
CASTTRGGNEQFF
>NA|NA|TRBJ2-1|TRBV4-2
TGTGCCAGCAGCCAGAACCCGGATGGGCGTCAGCAGTTCTTC
CASSQNPDGRQQFF
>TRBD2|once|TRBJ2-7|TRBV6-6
TGTGCCGCCCAGCTAGCGGTGTCCTACGAGCAGTACTTC
CAAQLAVSYEQYF
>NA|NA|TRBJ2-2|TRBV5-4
TGTGCCAGCAGCTCACAGGGCGTGGGCACCGGGGAGCTGTTTTTT
CASSSQGVGTGELFF
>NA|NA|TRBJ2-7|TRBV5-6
TGTGCCAGCAGCTTGGATTGGTCGGCGGGTTCCGAGCAGTACTTC
CASSLDWSAGSEQYF
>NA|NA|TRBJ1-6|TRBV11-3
TGTGCCAGCAGCTTCGGGGGGCAGGGGAATTCACCCCTCCACTTT
CASSFGGQGNSPLHF
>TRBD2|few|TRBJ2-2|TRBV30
TGTGCCTGGAGTGTAGTTCGGCTAGCGGGAGGGACGAACACCGGGGAGCTGTTTTTT
CAWSVVRLAGGTNTGELFF